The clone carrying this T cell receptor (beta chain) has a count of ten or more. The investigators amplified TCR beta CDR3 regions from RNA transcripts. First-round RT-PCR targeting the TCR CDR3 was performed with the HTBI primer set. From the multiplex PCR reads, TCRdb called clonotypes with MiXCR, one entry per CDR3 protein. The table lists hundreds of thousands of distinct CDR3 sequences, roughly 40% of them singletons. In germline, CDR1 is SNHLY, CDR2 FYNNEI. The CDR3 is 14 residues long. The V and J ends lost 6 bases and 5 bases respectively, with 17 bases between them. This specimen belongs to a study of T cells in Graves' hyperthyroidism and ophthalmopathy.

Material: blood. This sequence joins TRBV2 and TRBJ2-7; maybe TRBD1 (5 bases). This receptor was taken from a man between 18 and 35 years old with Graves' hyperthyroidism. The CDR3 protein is CASRWMGPNHEQYF. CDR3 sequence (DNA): TGTGCCAGCAGATGGATGGGGCCGAACCACGAGCAGTACTTC.